The clone carrying this T cell receptor (beta chain) was recorded many times. These data are taken from a study of Graves' ophthalmopathy and Graves' hyperthyroidism. CDR3 size: 14 residues. Germline V gene sequence: CDR1 LNHDA, CDR2 SQIVND (reference sequence). V dropped 2 bases and J dropped 4 bases, with 11 bases sitting between them. The TCR beta CDR3 regions underwent amplification from RNA transcripts. An opening RT-PCR round employed HTBI primers and preceded a second-round multiplex PCR. MiXCR, applied by TCRdb to the multiplex PCR reads, yields one record per CDR3 protein. This sample has about 380,000 distinct CDR3 sequences, with 15% found just once.

The TCR originated in a woman aged 18-29 years with stable Graves' hyperthyroidism. This chain links TRBV19 with TRBJ1-1, with D perhaps matching TRBD1 (5 bases). Sequenced input: peripheral blood. The CDR3 sequence is CASSILGGATEAFF. CDR3 DNA: TGTGCCAGTAGTATATTGGGGGGAGCCACTGAAGCTTTCTTT.